This T cell receptor beta chain emerged from a study of breast tumors, draining lymph nodes, adjacent tissues. General study findings and limits: Tumor repertoires ranked between lymph nodes and nontumor tissue in diversity, with V and J gene preferences. Compared with basal-like, luminal-like tumors shared significantly more repertoire with nontumor tissue.

CDR3 length: 14 amino acids. V lost 1 base and J 0 bases, leaving 6 bases between the germline ends. Germline assignment: CDR1 SGHVS and CDR2 FQNEAQ. Axillary draining lymph nodes of breast cancer patients supplied the node samples. This clonotype was counted many times. Antigen: not known. In TCRdb, the multiplex PCR reads were re-called with MiXCR into one record per CDR3 protein. The data contain 85,000 to 130,000 distinct CDR3 sequences, less than 25% of them singletons. The chain is built from TRBV7-8 and TRBJ2-5; D ambiguous. Input material: axillary lymph node tissue. The TCR comes from a female donor with breast cancer. Some clones in this sample may be carry-over from other donors' samples. CDR3 DNA sequence: TGTGCCAGCAGCTTAGAGGTCAACCAAGAGACCCAGTACTTC. The encoded protein is CASSLEVNQETQYF.